This is a list of T cell receptor beta chains from one sample in a study of Graves' ophthalmopathy and Graves' hyperthyroidism. One entry per CDR3 protein results from TCRdb running MiXCR on the multiplex PCR reads. Of about 660,000 distinct CDR3 sequences listed, roughly 41% were seen once; the top ten hold roughly 3.5%. The sample was peripheral blood. The source is an adult man with Graves' ophthalmopathy. The CDR3 runs from the conserved cysteine through the conserved F or W. A D gene is named only where the DNA matches it firmly. Size is omitted from some rows. Given values are once, few, many or a class for expanded clones.

v_gene	abundance	d_gene	j_gene	CDR3nt	CDR3aa
TRBV24-1	NA	NA	TRBJ2-7	TGTGCCACCAGTGATTACAGCGAGCAGTACTTC	CATSDYSEQYF
TRBV5-1	NA	NA	TRBJ2-7	TGCGCCAGCAGCCAGGACACCCGCAGCTCCTACGGGCAGTACTTC	CASSQDTRSSYGQYF
TRBV7-2	few	NA	TRBJ1-2	TGTGCCAGCAGCTTGTTTTCGGACCTAGCTAACTATGGCTACACCTTC	CASSLFSDLANYGYTF
TRBV29-1	once	TRBD2	TRBJ2-5	TGCAGCGTCGAGACTTTAGCGGGAGGGCAAGAGACCCAGTACTTC	CSVETLAGGQETQYF
TRBV2	many	TRBD1	TRBJ2-7	TGTGCCAGCATTAGCCTTCCAGGGGGCCGAAACGAGCAGTACTTC	CASISLPGGRNEQYF
TRBV6-1	many	NA	TRBJ2-5	TGTGCCAGCAGGGCCTTCGGCGAGACCCAGTACTTC	CASRAFGETQYF
TRBV2	many	NA	TRBJ1-5	TGTGCCAGCAGTGTCCCGTCGCCTGCGGGGGGTCAGCCCCAGCATTTT	CASSVPSPAGGQPQHF
TRBV25-1	NA	NA	TRBJ2-7	TGTGCCAGCAGCGTACGAGAGTACGAGCAGTACTTC	CASSVREYEQYF
TRBV3-1	many	NA	TRBJ2-5	TGTGCCAGCAGCCAAGGGACTCGGGGGCAAGAGACCCAGTACTTC	CASSQGTRGQETQYF
TRBV10-3	NA	NA	TRBJ2-5	TGTGCCATCAGTGAGTCGGTGGGGGGCCAAGAGACCCAGTACTTC	CAISESVGGQETQYF
TRBV10-3	NA	NA	TRBJ2-7	TGTGCCATCAGTGACAGGGGGGACCTCTCCTACGAGCAGTACTTC	CAISDRGDLSYEQYF
TRBV7-3	NA	NA	TRBJ2-3	TGTGCCAGCAGCTTAGTAGGCGGATCTAGCACAGATACGCAGTATTTT	CASSLVGGSSTDTQYF
TRBV29-1	NA	TRBD2	TRBJ2-2	TGCAGCGTTGAAATACTAGCGGGGGTTCCCTCTTCCGGGGAGCTGTTTTTT	CSVEILAGVPSSGELFF
TRBV20-1	few	NA	TRBJ1-4	TGCAGTGCGCCCGGGACGGCAACTAATGAAAAACTGTTTTTT	CSAPGTATNEKLFF
TRBV7-2	NA	NA	TRBJ2-7	TGTGCCAGCAGCCACCAGGACCCCGAGCAGTACTTC	CASSHQDPEQYF
TRBV7-9	many	TRBD2	TRBJ2-7	TGTGCCAGCAGCTCTCGACTAGCGCCCTACGAGCAGTACTTC	CASSSRLAPYEQYF
TRBV5-4	NA	TRBD1	TRBJ2-7	TGTGCCAGCAGCCCACGTTGGGACAGTTCTCCCGAGCAGTACTTC	CASSPRWDSSPEQYF